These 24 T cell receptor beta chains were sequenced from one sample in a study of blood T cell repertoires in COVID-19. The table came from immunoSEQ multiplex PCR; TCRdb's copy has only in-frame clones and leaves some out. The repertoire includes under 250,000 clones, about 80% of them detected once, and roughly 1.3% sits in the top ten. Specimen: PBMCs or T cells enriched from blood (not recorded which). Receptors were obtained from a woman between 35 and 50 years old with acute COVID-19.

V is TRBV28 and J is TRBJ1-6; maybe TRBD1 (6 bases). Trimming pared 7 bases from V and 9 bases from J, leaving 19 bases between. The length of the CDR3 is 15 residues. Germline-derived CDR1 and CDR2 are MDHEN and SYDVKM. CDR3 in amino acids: CASTPQAGEGSPLHF. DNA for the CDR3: TGTGCCAGCACCCCGCAGGCAGGGGAGGGTTCACCCCTCCACTTT.

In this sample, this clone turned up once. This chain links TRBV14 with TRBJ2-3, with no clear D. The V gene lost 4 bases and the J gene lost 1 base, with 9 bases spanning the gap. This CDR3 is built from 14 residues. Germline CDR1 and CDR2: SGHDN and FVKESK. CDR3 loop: CASSPSYRTDTQYF. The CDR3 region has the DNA TGTGCCAGCAGCCCCTCTTATCGCACAGATACGCAGTATTTT.

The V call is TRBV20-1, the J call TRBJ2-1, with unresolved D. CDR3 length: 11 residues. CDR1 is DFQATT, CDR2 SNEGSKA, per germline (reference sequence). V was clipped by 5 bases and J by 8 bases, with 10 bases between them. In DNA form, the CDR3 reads TGCAGTGCTGGTCTAGTCTATGAGCAGTTCTTC. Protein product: CSAGLVYEQFF.

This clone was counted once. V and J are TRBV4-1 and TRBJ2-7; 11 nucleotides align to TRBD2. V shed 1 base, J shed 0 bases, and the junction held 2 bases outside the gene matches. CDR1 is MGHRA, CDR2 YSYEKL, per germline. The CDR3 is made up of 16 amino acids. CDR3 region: CASSQVGTSGSYEQYF. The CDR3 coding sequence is TGCGCCAGCAGCCAAGTCGGGACTAGCGGCTCCTACGAGCAGTACTTC.

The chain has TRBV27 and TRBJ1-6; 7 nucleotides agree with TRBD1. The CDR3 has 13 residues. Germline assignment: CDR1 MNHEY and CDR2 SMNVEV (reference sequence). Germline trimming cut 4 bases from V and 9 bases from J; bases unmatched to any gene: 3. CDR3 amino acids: CASSYAGGSPLHF. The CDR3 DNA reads TGTGCCAGCAGTTATGCAGGGGGTTCACCCCTCCACTTT.

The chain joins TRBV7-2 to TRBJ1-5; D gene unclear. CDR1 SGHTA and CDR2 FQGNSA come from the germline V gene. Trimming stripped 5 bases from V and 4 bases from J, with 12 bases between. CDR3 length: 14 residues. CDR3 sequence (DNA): TGTGCCAGCAGCCCCTCTGAGCGTAATCAGCCCCAGCATTTT. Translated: CASSPSERNQPQHF.

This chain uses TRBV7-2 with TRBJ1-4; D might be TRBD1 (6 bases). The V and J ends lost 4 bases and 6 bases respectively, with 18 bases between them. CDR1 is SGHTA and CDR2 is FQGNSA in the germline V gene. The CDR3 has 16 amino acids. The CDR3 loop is CASSYGGGGWYEKLFF. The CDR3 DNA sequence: TGTGCCAGCAGCTACGGGGGCGGGGGCTGGTATGAAAAACTGTTTTTT.

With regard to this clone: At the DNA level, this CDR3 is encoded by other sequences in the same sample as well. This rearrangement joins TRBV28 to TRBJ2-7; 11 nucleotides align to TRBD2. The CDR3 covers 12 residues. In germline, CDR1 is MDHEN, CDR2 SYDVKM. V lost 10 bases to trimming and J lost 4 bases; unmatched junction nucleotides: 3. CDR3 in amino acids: CAIGTSGYEQYF. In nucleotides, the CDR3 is TGTGCCATCGGGACTAGCGGTTACGAGCAGTACTTC.

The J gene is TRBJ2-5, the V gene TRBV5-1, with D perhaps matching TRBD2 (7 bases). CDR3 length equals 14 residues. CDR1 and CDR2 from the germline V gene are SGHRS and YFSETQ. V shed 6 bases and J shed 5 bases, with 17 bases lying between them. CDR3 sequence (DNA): TGCGCCAGCATGGCTGGGGGGGGCCAGGAGACCCAGTACTTC. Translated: CASMAGGGQETQYF.

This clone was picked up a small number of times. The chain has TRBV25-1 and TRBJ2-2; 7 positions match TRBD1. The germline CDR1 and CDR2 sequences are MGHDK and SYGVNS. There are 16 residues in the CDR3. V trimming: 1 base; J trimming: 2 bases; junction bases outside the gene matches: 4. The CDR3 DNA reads TGTGCCAGCAGTGAATCGGGGACAGCCAACACCGGGGAGCTGTTTTTT. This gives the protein CASSESGTANTGELFF.

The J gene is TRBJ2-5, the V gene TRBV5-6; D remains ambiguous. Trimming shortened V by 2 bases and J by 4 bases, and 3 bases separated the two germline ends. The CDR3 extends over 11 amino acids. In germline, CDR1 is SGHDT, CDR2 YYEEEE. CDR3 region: CASSFGETQYF. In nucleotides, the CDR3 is TGTGCCAGCAGCTTCGGAGAGACCCAGTACTTC.

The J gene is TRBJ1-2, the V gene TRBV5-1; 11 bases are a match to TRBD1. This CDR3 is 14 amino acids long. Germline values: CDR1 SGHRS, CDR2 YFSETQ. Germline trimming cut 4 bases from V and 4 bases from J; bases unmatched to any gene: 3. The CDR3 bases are TGCGCCAGCAGCGGGACAGGGGGAGGCTATGGCTACACCTTC. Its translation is CASSGTGGGYGYTF.

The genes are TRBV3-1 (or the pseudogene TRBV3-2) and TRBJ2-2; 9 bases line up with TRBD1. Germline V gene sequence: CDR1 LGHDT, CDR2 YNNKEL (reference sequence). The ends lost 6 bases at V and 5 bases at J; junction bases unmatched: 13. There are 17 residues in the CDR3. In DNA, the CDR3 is TGTGCCAGCAGTCGAGCCGGGACAGGGACGGGGACCGGGGAGCTGTTTTTT. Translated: CASSRAGTGTGTGELFF.

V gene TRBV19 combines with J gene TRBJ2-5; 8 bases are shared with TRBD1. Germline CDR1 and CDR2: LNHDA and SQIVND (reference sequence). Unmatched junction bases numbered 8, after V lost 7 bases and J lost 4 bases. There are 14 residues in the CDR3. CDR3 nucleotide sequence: TGTGCCAGTACCGCCGACAGGGGACGAGAGACCCAGTACTTC. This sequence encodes CASTADRGRETQYF.

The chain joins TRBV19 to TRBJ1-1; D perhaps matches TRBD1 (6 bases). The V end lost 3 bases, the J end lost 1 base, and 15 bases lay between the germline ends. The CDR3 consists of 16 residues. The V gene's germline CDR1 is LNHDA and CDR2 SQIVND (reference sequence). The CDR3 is CASSIGGGARNTEAFF. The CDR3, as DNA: TGTGCCAGTAGTATTGGAGGGGGGGCCCGGAACACTGAAGCTTTCTTT.

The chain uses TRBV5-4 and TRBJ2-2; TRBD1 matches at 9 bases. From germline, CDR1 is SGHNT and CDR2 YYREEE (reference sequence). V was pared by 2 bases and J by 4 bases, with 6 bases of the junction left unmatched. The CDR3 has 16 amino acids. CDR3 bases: TGTGCCAGCAGCTTCACAGGGGGCGCAGTCACCGGGGAGCTGTTTTTT. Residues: CASSFTGGAVTGELFF.

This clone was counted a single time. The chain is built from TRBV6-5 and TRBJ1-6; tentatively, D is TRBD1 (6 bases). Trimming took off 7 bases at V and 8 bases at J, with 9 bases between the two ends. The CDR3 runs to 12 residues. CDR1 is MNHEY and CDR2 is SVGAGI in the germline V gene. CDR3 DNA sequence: TGTGCCAGCACCTACAGGGATTCACCCCTCCACTTT. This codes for CASTYRDSPLHF.

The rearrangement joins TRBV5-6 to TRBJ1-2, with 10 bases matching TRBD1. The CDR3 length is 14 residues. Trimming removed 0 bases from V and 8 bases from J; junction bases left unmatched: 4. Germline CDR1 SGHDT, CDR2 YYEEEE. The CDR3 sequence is CASSLGQGAQGYTF. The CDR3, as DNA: TGTGCCAGCAGCTTGGGACAGGGGGCGCAGGGCTACACCTTC.

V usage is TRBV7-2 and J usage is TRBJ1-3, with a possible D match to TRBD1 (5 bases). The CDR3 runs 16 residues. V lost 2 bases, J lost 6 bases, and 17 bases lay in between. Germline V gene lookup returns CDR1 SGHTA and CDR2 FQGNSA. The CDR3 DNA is TGTGCCAGCAGCTTAAATAACCCATGGGGCCTAAACACCATATATTTT. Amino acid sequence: CASSLNNPWGLNTIYF. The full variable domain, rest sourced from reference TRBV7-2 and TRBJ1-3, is GAGVSQSPSNKVTEKGKDVELRCDPISGHTALYWYRQSLGQGLEFLIYFQGNSAPDKSGLPSDRFSAERTGGSVSTLTIQRTQQEDSAVYLCASSLNNPWGLNTIYFGEGSWLTVV.

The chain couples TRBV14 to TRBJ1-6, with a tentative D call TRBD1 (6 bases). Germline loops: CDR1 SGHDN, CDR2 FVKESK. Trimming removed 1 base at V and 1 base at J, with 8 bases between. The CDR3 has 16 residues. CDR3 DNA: TGTGCCAGCAGCCAAGCCACAGGGTCCTATAATTCACCCCTCCACTTT. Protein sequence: CASSQATGSYNSPLHF.

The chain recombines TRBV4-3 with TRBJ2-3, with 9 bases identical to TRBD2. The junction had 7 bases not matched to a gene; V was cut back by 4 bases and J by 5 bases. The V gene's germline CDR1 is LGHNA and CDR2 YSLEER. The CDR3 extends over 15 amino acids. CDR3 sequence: CASSPSGGRGDTQYF. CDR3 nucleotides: TGCGCCAGCAGCCCGAGCGGGGGGCGGGGAGATACGCAGTATTTT.

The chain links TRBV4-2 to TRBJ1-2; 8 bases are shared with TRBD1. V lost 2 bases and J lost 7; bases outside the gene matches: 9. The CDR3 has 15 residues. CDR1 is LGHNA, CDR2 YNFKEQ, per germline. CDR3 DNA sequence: TGTGCCAGCAGCCAAAGGCAGGGGGCATGGGGTGGCTACACCTTC. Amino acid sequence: CASSQRQGAWGGYTF.

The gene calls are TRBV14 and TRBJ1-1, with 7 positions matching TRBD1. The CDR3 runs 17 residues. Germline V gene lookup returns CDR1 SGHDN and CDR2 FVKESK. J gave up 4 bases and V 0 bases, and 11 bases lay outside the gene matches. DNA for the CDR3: TGTGCCAGCAGCCAAGAGGGGGGACCGGGACAGCTCACTGAAGCTTTCTTT. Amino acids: CASSQEGGPGQLTEAFF.

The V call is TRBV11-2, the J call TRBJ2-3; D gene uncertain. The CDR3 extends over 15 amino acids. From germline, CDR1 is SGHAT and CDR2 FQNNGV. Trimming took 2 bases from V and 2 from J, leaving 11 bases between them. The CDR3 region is CASSLPRWNTDTQYF. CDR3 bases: TGTGCCAGCAGCTTACCCAGGTGGAACACAGATACGCAGTATTTT.